The 10 T cell receptor beta chains below come from one sample, sequenced in a study of low-dose radiotherapy and immunotherapy resistance in tumors. cDNA synthesis used a TRAV/TRBV-specific primer set for both chains. The authors amplified TCRs for approximately 18 PCR cycles with a constant-region primer and a V-primer adapter. One entry per CDR3 protein, called by TCRdb with MiXCR from the reads. The repertoire has about 82,000 distinct CDR3 sequences, under 20% of them found once; the top ten carry roughly 6%. Noted time point: before trial treatment. Sequencing used PBMCs, obtained before treatment. These receptors originate from a male donor with prostate cancer.

Many counts were recorded for this clonotype. This chain connects TRBV15 to TRBJ2-3, with a weak D call TRBD2 (6 bases). V lost 5 bases and J lost 6, with 15 bases in between. The V gene's germline CDR1 is LNHNV and CDR2 YYDKDF (reference sequence). This CDR3 contains 14 residues. The CDR3 DNA follows: TGTGCCACCAGCGGAGGCGGGGATAGGGATACGCAGTATTTT. Translated, it gives CATSGGGDRDTQYF.

This clonotype was seen ten or more times. The junction differs from germline at one of its ends, possibly a read error. The V call is TRBV7-2, the J call TRBJ2-5; 7 nucleotides match TRBD1. The germline V gene has CDR1 SGHTA and CDR2 FQGNSA. This CDR3 region has 11 residues. CDR3 sequence (DNA): TGTGCCAGCAGCCACAGGGGCTATACCTGGTTC. This gives the protein CASSHRGYTWF.

With respect to this clonotype: This sequence is one base from a far larger clone and is likely a read error. This sequence joins TRBV10-3 and TRBJ2-7; D may be TRBD1 (5 bases). V gave up 5 bases and J gave up 1 base, with 15 bases separating them. The CDR3 runs to 15 residues. CDR1 and CDR2 from the germline V gene are ENHRY and SYGVKD. The chain's CDR3 is CAISYAATASYEQYF. The CDR3 region has the DNA TGTGCCATCAGTTACGCGGCGACAGCATCCTACGAGCAGTACTTC.

In its sample, this clonotype was seen many times. The chain combines TRBV20-1 with TRBJ2-3; TRBD2 matches 8 bases. The CDR3 has 16 amino acids. Germline assignment: CDR1 DFQATT and CDR2 SNEGSKA (reference sequence). With V trimmed by 0 bases and J by 4 bases, 9 bases remained unmatched. The CDR3: CSARDLSGRFPDTQYF. The CDR3 DNA reads as TGCAGTGCTAGAGATCTGAGCGGGAGATTCCCAGATACGCAGTATTTT.

This clonotype was detected only a few times. This chain links TRBV6-5 with TRBJ2-1; 11 nucleotides align to TRBD2. In germline, CDR1 is MNHEY, CDR2 SVGAGI. The junction had 19 bases not matched to a gene; V was cut back by 6 bases and J by 6 bases. The CDR3 has 19 residues. Here the CDR3 DNA reads TGTGCCAGCAGCGTATTGAGTAGCGGGAGGGCCGAATATCTCAATGAGCAGTTCTTC. It is translated as CASSVLSSGRAEYLNEQFF.

This clonotype was detected ten times or more. This chain links TRBV21-1 with TRBJ2-1; the D call of TRBD1 is as the table states it, not checked on the DNA. TRBV21-1 is termed a pseudogene. The CDR3 spans 18 residues. The CDR3 nucleotides are TGTGCCAGCAGCAAAGCCCGCTGGGAGACAGGGTCGGGCAATGAGCAGTTCTTC. Protein product: CASSKARWETGSGNEQFF.

This clonotype was recorded at least ten times. The DNA of the CDR3 is TGTGCCAGCAGCCAAGTTACCGGTTTCAGGGAGACCCAGTACTTC. Translation: CASSQVTGFRETQYF. This chain uses TRBV14 with TRBJ2-5; D unclear. CDR3 length: 15 residues. V was clipped by 1 base and J by 5 bases, with 14 bases between them. CDR1 SGHDN and CDR2 FVKESK come from the germline V gene.

This clonotype was observed once. Only one base separates this from a far larger clonotype, so it likely reflects a read error. This CDR3 fails to terminate in the conserved phenylalanine or tryptophan, so it likely reflects a read error. The rearrangement uses TRBV6-6 and TRBJ2-5, with no clear D. The CDR3 is 15 amino acids. The V gene's germline CDR1 is MNHNY and CDR2 SVGAGI (reference sequence). Trimming shortened V by 5 bases and J by 2 bases, and 15 bases separated the two germline ends. CDR3 amino acids: CASSEGFGKQETQYC. CDR3 nucleotides: TGTGCCAGCAGTGAAGGTTTTGGAAAACAAGAGACCCAGTACTGC.

This clonotype was seen ten or more times. V gene TRBV20-1 combines with J gene TRBJ2-7; possible D gene TRBD2, 6 bases. V lost 3 bases and J 7 bases, leaving 19 bases between the germline ends. Germline CDR1 and CDR2: DFQATT and SNEGSKA (reference sequence). CDR3 length: 14 amino acids. CDR3 sequence: CSASSGGMIIEQYF. Written as DNA, the CDR3 is TGCAGTGCTAGTTCTGGCGGGATGATAATTGAGCAGTACTTC.

Many counts were recorded for this clonotype. The rearrangement joins TRBV27 to TRBJ1-2, with 8 bases identical to TRBD1. The CDR3 sequence is 19 residues long. Germline assignment: CDR1 MNHEY and CDR2 SMNVEV (reference sequence). After removal of 3 bases from V and 8 bases from J, the junction contained 23 bases not matched to a gene. The CDR3 loop is CASSLAGAGTGPNYGGYTF. For the CDR3, the DNA is TGTGCCAGCAGTTTGGCGGGCGCCGGGACAGGCCCGAACTATGGAGGCTACACCTTC.